This T cell receptor beta chain is drawn from a study of patients and donors after allogeneic stem cell transplantation. Germline CDR1 SQVTM, CDR2 ANQGSEA. This CDR3 has 11 residues. Trimming removed 8 bases from V and 7 bases from J; junction bases left unmatched: 6. This clonotype has a handful of counts. TCRdb called the RT-PCR reads again in MiXCR, with one record for every CDR3 protein. The repertoire holds fewer than 500,000 distinct CDR3 sequences, with roughly 17% as singletons. The sequenced sample was blood, either unsorted or a sorted T cell fraction (not recorded which). The origin of this receptor is a human donor who was either an allogeneic HSCT recipient or a stem cell or donor lymphocyte infusion donor (not recorded which). It is not recorded whose cells these are; they may come from a transplant donor. The chain recombines TRBV29-1 with TRBJ2-5; 8 positions agree with TRBD1. CDR3 loop: CSPGQGGTQYF. In DNA, the CDR3 is TGCAGCCCCGGACAGGGAGGGACCCAGTACTTC. Looking up the rest from reference TRBV29-1 and TRBJ2-5 gives the full variable domain: SAVISQKPSRDICQRGTSLTIQCQVDSQVTMMFWYRQQPGQSLTLIATANQGSEATYESGFVIDKFPISRPNLTFSTLTVSNMSPEDSSIYLCSPGQGGTQYFGPGTRLLVL.